This T cell receptor beta chain stems from a study of blood T cell repertoires in COVID-19. About the study: COVID-19 samples collected from the United States, Italy and Spain covered acute and convalescent phases. T cells, B-cell-depleted T cells, or PBMCs provided the cDNA or gDNA that served as material.

As processed by the authors: Nucleated cell counts were estimated from reference gene primer amplification. Assay used: immunoSEQ multiplex PCR; TCRdb lists only in-frame clones, some missing. V and J calls and clone size are those listed in that table; D and trimming were worked out from the DNA. The table has roughly 79,000 clones, roughly four fifths seen once; the top ten hold around 6.9%. A word on this clone: Distinct nucleotide sequences in the sample also encode this CDR3.

Germline V gene data show CDR1 as SNHLY and CDR2 as FYNNEI. The CDR3 length is 12 residues. V was clipped by 6 bases and J by 4 bases, with 9 bases between them. The source of this sequence is a human donor in a cohort sampled during active COVID-19. The sample comprised peripheral blood. The chain couples TRBV2 to TRBJ2-5; D may be TRBD2 (5 bases). CDR3: CASRLAGETQYF. CDR3 nucleotides: TGTGCCAGCAGGCTGGCGGGAGAGACCCAGTACTTC.